This TCR beta chain was recovered during a study of shared clonotypes between healthy human individuals. Findings of the study overall: Naive subsets typically showed greater estimated richness than memory subsets.

About this clone: As yet, its antigen is unknown. The same CDR3 also results from other DNA sequences found in this sample.

Those who donated, Caucasian adults without exception, all lived in Nashville, Tennessee. Every subset had its genomic DNA shared out evenly among several immunoSEQ plates. Some clones are missing from TCRdb's copy, which holds only in-frame ones; the method was immunoSEQ multiplex PCR. The sample contains millions of clones, around 90% of which appear only once. CDR1 and CDR2 from the germline V gene are SGHNT and YYREEE (reference sequence). The CDR3 length is 17 residues. Trimming took 1 base from V and 0 from J; bases not matched to a gene: 2. The receptor's source is a man younger than 35 in good health. This chain links TRBV5-4 with TRBJ2-3, with 13 positions matching TRBD2. The sequencing input was naive CD4+ T cells sorted from blood. The sample's subset: CD45RA+ positively selected. CDR3: CASSLRLAGGSTDTQYF. The CDR3 DNA reads TGTGCCAGCAGCTTGCGACTAGCGGGAGGAAGCACAGATACGCAGTATTTT.